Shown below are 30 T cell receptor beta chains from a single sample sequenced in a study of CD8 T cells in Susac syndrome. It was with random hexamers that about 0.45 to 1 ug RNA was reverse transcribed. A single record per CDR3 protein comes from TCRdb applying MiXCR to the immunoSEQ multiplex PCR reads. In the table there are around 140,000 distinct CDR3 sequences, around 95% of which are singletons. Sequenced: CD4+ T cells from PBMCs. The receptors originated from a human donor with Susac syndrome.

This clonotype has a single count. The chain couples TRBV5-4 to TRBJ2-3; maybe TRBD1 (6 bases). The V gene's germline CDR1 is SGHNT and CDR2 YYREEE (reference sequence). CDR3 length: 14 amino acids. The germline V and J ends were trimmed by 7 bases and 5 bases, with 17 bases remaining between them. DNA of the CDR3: TGTGCCAGCGGAACCAGGGGTCATGGAGATACGCAGTATTTT. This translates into CASGTRGHGDTQYF. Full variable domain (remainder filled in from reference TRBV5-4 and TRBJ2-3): ETGVTQSPTHLIKTRGQQVTLRCSSQSGHNTVSWYQQALGQGPQFIFQYYREEENGRGNFPPRFSGLQFPNYSSELNVNALELDDSALYLCASGTRGHGDTQYFGPGTRLTVL.

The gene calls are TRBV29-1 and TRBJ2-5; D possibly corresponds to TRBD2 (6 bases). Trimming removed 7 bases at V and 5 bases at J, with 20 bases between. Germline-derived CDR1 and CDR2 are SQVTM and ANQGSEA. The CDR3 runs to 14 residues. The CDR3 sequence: CSAKLGPGGETQYF. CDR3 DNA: TGCAGCGCAAAACTCGGACCTGGAGGGGAGACCCAGTACTTC.

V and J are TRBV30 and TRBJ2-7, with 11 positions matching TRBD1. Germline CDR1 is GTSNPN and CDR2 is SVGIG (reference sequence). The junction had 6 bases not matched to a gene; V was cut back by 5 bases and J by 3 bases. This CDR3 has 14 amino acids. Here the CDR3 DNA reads TGTGCCTGGGCAGGGGACAGGGGGAACTACGAGCAGTACTTC. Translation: CAWAGDRGNYEQYF.

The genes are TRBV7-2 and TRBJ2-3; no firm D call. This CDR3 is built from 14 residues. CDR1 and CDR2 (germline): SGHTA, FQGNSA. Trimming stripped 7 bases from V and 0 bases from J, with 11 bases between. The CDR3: CASIRARSTDTQYF. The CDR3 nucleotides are TGTGCCAGCATCCGTGCTCGGAGCACAGATACGCAGTATTTT.

CDR3 DNA sequence: TGTGCCACCAGCTCCCGCGGACGCTCAATAGAAGCTTTCTTT. This gives the protein CATSSRGRSIEAFF. This sequence joins TRBV15 and TRBJ1-1; D uncertain. The germline CDR1 and CDR2 sequences are LNHNV and YYDKDF (reference sequence). The CDR3 runs 14 residues. The V end was cut by 5 bases, the J end by 8 bases, with 18 bases between.

For the CDR3, the DNA is TGTGCCAGCAGTTTATTCCCATGGGGGTACGGTGAAACCAAAAACATTCAGTACTTC. Translation gives CASSLFPWGYGETKNIQYF. The chain couples TRBV28 to TRBJ2-4; the D gene could be TRBD1 or TRBD2 (5 bases each). This CDR3 is 19 amino acids long. V shed 1 base and J shed 2 bases, with 21 bases lying between them. Germline V gives CDR1 MDHEN, CDR2 SYDVKM.

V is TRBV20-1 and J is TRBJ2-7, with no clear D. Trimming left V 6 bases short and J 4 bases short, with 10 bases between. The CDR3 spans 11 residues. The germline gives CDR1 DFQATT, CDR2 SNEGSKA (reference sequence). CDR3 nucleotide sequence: TGCAGTGCGGCAGAATTATACGAGCAGTACTTC. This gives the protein CSAAELYEQYF.

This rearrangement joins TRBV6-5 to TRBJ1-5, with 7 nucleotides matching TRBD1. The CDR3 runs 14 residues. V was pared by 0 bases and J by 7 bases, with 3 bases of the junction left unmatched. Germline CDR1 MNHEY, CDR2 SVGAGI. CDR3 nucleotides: TGTGCCAGCAGTTACTCGACAGGGACCCAGCCCCAGCATTTT. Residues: CASSYSTGTQPQHF.

The CDR3 spells CASSDGASIVHEQFF. The CDR3 region has the DNA TGTGCCAGCAGTGATGGCGCATCTATCGTCCATGAGCAGTTCTTC. The chain has TRBV25-1 and TRBJ2-1; D call uncertain. V lost 3 bases to trimming and J lost 8 bases, with 17 bases between them. This CDR3 spans 15 amino acids. Germline CDR1 reads MGHDK; CDR2 reads SYGVNS.

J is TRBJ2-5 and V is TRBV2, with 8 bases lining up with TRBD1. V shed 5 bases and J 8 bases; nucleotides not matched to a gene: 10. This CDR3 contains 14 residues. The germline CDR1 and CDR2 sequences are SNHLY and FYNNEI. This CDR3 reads CASSTNGQGSTQYF. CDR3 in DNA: TGTGCCAGCAGTACCAATGGACAGGGTAGTACCCAGTACTTC.

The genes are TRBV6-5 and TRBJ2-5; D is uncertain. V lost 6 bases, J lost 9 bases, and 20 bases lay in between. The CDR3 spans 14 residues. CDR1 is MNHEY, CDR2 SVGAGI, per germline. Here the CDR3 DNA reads TGTGCCAGCAGCTCGCTGGAGCCCTCGAAGGCCCAGTACTTC. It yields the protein CASSSLEPSKAQYF.

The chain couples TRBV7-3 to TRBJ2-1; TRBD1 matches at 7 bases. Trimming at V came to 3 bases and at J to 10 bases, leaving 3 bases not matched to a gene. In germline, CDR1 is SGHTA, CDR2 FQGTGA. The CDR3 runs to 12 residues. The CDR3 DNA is TGTGCCAGCAGCTTTACGACAGGGGAGCAGTTCTTC. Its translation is CASSFTTGEQFF.

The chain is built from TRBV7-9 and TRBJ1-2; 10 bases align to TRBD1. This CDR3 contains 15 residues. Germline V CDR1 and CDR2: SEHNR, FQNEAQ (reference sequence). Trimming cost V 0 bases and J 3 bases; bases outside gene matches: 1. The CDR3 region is CASSLAGTGDYGYTF. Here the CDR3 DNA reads TGTGCCAGCAGCTTAGCAGGGACAGGGGACTATGGCTACACCTTC.

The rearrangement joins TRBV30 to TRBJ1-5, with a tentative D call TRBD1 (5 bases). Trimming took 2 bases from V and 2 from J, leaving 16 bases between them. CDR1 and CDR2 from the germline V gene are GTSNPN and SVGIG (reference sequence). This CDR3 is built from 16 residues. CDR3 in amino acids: CAWSLGRGGGNQPQHF. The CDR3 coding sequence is TGTGCCTGGAGTCTGGGACGTGGGGGAGGCAATCAGCCCCAGCATTTT.

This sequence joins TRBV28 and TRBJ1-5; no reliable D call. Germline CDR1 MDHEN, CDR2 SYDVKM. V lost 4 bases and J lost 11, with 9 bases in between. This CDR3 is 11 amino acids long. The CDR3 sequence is CASSSPGTQHF. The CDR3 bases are TGTGCCAGCAGTTCTCCCGGGACCCAGCATTTT.

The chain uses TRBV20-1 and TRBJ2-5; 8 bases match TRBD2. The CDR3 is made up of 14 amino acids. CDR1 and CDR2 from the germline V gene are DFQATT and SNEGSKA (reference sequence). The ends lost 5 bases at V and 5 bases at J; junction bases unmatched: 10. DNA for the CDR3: TGCAGTGCTTCCCTCGGGGGGGCGTTCGAGACCCAGTACTTC. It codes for CSASLGGAFETQYF.

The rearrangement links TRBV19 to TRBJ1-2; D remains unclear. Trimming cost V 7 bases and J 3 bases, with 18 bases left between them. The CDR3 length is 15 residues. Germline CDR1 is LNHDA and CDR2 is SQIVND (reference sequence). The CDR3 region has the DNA TGTGCCAGTAACGGGGAGGTCCGCGGAGACTATGGCTACACCTTC. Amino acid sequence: CASNGEVRGDYGYTF.

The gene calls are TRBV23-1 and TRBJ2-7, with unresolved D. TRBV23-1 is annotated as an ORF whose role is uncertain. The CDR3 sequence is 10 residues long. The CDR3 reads CADNTREQYF. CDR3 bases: TGCGCAGATAATACTCGGGAGCAGTACTTC.

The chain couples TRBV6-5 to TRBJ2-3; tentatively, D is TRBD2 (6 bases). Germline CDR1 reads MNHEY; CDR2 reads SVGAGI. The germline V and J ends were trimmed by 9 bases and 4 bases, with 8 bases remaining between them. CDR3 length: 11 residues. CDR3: CAREGADTQYF. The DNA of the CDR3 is TGTGCCAGGGAGGGCGCAGATACGCAGTATTTT.

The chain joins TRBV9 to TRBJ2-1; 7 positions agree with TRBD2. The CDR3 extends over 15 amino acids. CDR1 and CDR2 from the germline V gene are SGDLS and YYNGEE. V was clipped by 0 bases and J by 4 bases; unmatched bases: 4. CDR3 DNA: TGTGCCAGCAGCGTAGGGTGGGAGGGGTACAATGAGCAGTTCTTC. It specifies CASSVGWEGYNEQFF.

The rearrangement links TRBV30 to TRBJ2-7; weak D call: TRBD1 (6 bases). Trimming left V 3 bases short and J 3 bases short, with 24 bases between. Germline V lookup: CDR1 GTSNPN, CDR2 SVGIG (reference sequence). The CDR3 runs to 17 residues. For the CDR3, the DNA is TGTGCCTGGAGACCGGGACACCCCCACCCTAGTAGCTACGAGCAGTACTTC. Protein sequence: CAWRPGHPHPSSYEQYF. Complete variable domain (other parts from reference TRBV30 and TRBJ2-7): SQTIHQWPATLVQPVGSPLSLECTVEGTSNPNLYWYRQAAGRGLQLLFYSVGIGQISSEVPQNLSASRPQDRQFILSSKKLLLSDSGFYLCAWRPGHPHPSSYEQYFGPGTRLTVT.

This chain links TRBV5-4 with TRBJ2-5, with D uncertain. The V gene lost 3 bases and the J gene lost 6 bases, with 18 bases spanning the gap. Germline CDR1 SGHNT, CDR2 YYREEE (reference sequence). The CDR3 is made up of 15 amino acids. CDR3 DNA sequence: TGTGCCAGCAGCTCGCCCGAGAACCCCTGGAAGACCCAGTACTTC. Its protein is CASSSPENPWKTQYF.

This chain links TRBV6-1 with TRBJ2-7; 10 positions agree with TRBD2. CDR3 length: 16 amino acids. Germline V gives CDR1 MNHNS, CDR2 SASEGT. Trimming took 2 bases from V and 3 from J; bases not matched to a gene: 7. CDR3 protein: CASSEMASGGLYEQYF. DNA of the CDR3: TGTGCCAGCAGTGAAATGGCTAGCGGGGGCCTCTACGAGCAGTACTTC.

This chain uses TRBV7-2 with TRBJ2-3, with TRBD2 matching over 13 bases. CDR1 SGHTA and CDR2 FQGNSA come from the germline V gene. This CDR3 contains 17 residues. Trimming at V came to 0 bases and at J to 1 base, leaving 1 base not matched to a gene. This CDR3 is CASSLAGTSGGTDTQYF. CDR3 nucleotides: TGTGCCAGCAGCTTAGCCGGGACTAGCGGGGGCACAGATACGCAGTATTTT.

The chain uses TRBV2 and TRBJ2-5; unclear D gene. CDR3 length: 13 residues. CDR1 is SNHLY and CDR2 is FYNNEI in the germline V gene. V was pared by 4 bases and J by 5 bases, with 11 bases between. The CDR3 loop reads CASSGQPRETQYF. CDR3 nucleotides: TGTGCCAGCAGTGGCCAGCCGAGGGAGACCCAGTACTTC.

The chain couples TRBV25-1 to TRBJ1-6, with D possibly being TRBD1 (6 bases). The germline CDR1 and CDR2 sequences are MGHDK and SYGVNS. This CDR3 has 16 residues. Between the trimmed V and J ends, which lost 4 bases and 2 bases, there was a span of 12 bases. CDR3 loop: CASSATYRAYNSPLHF. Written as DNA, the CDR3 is TGTGCCAGCAGTGCAACATACAGGGCCTATAATTCACCCCTCCACTTT.

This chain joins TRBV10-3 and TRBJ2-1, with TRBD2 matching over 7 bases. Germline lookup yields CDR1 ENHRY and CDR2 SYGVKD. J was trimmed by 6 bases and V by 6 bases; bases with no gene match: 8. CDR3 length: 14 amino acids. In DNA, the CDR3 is TGTGCCATCAGGGCTAGCGGACAATCCAATGAGCAGTTCTTC. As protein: CAIRASGQSNEQFF.

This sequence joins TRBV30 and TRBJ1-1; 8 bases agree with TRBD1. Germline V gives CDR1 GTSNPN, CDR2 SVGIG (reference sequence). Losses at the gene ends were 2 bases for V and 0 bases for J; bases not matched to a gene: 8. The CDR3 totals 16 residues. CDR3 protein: CAWSPPTGAMNTEAFF. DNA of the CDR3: TGTGCCTGGAGTCCCCCGACAGGGGCCATGAACACTGAAGCTTTCTTT.

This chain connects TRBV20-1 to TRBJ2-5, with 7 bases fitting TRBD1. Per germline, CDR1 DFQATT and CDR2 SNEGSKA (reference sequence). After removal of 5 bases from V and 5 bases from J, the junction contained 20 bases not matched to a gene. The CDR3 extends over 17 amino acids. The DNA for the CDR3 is TGCAGTGCTTACCCCGCTTCCCGGGACAGAAGGGGGGAGACCCAGTACTTC. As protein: CSAYPASRDRRGETQYF.

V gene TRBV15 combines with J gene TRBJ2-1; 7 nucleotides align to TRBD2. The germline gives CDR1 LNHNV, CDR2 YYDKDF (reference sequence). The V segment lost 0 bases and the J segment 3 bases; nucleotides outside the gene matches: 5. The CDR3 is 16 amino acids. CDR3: CATSRETSRNYNEQFF. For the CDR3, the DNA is TGTGCCACCAGCAGAGAGACTAGCCGTAACTACAATGAGCAGTTCTTC.